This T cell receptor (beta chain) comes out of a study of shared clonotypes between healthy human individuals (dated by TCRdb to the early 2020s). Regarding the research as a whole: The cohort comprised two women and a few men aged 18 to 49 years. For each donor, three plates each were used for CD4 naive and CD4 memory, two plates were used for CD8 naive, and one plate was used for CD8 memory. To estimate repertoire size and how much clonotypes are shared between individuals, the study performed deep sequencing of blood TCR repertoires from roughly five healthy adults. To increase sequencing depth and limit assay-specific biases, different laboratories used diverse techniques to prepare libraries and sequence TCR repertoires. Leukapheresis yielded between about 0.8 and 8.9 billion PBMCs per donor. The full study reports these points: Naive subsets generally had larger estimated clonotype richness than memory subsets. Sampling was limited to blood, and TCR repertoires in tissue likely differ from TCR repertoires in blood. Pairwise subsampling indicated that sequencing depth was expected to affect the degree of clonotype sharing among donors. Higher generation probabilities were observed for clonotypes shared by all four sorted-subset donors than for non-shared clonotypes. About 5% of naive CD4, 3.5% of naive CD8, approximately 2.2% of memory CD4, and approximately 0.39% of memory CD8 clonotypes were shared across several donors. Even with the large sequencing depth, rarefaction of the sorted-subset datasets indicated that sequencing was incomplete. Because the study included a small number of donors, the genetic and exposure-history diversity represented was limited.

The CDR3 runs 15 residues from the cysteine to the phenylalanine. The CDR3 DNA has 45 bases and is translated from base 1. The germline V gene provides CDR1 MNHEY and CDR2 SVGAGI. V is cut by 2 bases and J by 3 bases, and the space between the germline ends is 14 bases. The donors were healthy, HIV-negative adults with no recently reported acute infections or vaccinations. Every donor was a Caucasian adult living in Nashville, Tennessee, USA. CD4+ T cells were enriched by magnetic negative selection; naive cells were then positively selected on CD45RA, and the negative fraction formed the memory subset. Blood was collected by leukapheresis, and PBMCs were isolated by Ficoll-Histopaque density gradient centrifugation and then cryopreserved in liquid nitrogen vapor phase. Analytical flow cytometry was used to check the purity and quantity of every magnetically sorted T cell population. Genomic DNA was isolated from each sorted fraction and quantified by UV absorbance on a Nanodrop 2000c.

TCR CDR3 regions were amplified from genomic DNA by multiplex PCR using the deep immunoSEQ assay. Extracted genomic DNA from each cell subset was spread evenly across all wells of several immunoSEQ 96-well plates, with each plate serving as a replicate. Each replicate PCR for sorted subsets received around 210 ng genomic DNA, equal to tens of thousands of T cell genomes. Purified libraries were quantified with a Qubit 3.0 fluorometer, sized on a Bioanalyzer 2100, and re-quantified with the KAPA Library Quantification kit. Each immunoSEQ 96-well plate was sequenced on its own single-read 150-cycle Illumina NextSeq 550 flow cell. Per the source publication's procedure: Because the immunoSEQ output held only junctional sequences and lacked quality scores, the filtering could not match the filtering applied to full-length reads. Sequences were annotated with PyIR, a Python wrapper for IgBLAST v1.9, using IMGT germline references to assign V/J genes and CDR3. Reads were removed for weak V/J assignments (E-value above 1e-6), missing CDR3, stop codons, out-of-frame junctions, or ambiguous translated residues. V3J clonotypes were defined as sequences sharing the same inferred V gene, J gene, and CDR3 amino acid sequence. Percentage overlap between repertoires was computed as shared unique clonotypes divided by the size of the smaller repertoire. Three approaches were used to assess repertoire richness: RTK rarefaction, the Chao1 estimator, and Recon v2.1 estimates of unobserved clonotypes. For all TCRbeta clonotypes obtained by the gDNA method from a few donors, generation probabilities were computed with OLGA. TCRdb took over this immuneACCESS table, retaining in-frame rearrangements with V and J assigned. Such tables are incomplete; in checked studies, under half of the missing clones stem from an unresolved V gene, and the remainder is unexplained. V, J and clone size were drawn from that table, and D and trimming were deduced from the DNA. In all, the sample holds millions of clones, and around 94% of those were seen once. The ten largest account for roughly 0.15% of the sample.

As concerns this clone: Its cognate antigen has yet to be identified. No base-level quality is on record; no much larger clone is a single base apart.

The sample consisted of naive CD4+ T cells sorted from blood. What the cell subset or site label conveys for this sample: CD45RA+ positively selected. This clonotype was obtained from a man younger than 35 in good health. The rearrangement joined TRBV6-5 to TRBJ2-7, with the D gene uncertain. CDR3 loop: CASSYPRLDGYEQYF. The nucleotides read TGTGCCAGCAGTTACCCCAGGCTAGACGGCTACGAGCAGTACTTC.